Presented here are 2 T cell receptor beta chains from one specimen sequenced in a study of shared clonotypes between healthy human individuals (dated by TCRdb to the early 2020s). The library was built by means of the immunoSEQ multiplex PCR assay. Here the immuneACCESS table is served through TCRdb, limited to in-frame sequences with V and J called. Missing clones are a known gap in these copies; in checked studies unresolved V genes cover under half, and the rest lacks a known reason. The sample includes millions of clones, with around nine tenths observed a single time. The top ten hold about 0.13% of the sample. Sequenced sample: naive CD4+ T cells sorted from blood. The cell subset or site label, as the study defines it: CD45RA+ positively selected. Receptors originate from a man younger than 35 in good health.

The V and J genes are TRBV30 and TRBJ1-5; TRBD1 is a possible D gene (6 bases). CDR3 size: 14 residues. V dropped 1 base and J dropped 2 bases, with 9 bases sitting between them. The germline V gene has CDR1 GTSNPN and CDR2 SVGIG (reference sequence). This CDR3 reads CAWSGRGGNQPQHF. For the CDR3, the DNA is TGTGCCTGGAGTGGGAGGGGGGGCAATCAGCCCCAGCATTTT.

The V and J genes are TRBV29-1 and TRBJ1-2; 8 bases agree with TRBD1. J lost 4 bases, V lost 1 base, and 8 bases had no gene match. Germline CDR1 reads SQVTM; CDR2 reads ANQGSEA. The CDR3 is 15 residues long. This chain's CDR3 is CSVEAASDRAYGYTF. Written as DNA, the CDR3 is TGCAGCGTTGAAGCGGCATCGGACAGGGCCTATGGCTACACCTTC.